These 27 T cell receptor beta chains were sequenced from one sample in a study of response to subunit inactivated influenza vaccine. Each CDR3 protein is one row after TCRdb ran MiXCR on the RT-PCR reads. The repertoire holds roughly 500,000 distinct CDR3 sequences, approximately 17% seen once, with 3% in the top ten. Sequenced material: CD4+ T cells sorted from PBMCs, taken less than 30 months after vaccination. All receptors come from a man aged 50 to 69 who received an inactivated influenza vaccine.

The chain links TRBV6-5 to TRBJ2-2; D tentatively fits TRBD1 or TRBD2 (6 bases each). Trimming shortened V by 3 bases and J by 1 base, and 12 bases separated the two germline ends. Germline CDR1 is MNHEY and CDR2 is SVGAGI. The CDR3 runs to 16 residues. The CDR3 DNA follows: TGTGCCAGCAGTTATAGGAGGGGGTGGAACACCGGGGAGCTGTTTTTT. This sequence encodes CASSYRRGWNTGELFF.

The chain couples TRBV11-2 to TRBJ2-3; D uncertain. This CDR3 is built from 16 residues. V was shortened by 1 base and J by 0 bases, with 11 bases between the two germline ends. CDR1 is SGHAT and CDR2 is FQNNGV in the germline V gene. CDR3 in amino acids: CASSLGMSLSTDTQYF. The CDR3, as DNA: TGTGCCAGCAGCTTAGGTATGAGCCTTAGCACAGATACGCAGTATTTT.

In its sample, this clonotype was seen a few times. The V call is TRBV20-1, the J call TRBJ2-7; D perhaps matches TRBD2 (6 bases). Germline V gives CDR1 DFQATT, CDR2 SNEGSKA (reference sequence). The V and J ends lost 0 bases and 2 bases respectively, with 11 bases between them. The CDR3 is 14 residues long. This CDR3 is CSARESGRTYEQYF. The CDR3 DNA is TGCAGTGCTAGAGAGAGCGGGCGGACCTACGAGCAGTACTTC.

The chain joins TRBV23-1 to TRBJ2-2, with D perhaps matching TRBD1 or TRBD2 (5 bases each). TRBV23-1 is annotated as an ORF whose role is uncertain. The CDR3 runs 13 residues. V dropped 9 bases and J dropped 7 bases, with 15 bases sitting between them. Here the CDR3 reads CASKVGVLGELFF. In nucleotides, the CDR3 is TGCGCCAGTAAAGTGGGGGTCCTCGGGGAGCTGTTTTTT.

Ten or more counts support this clonotype. This chain uses TRBV20-1 with TRBJ2-3; D not resolved. V shed 3 bases and J shed 5 bases, with 9 bases lying between them. Germline V gives CDR1 DFQATT, CDR2 SNEGSKA (reference sequence). This CDR3 has 12 residues. The CDR3 DNA reads TGCAGTGCTAGGCAAAACAGAGATACGCAGTATTTT. The encoded protein is CSARQNRDTQYF.

This chain links TRBV11-2 with TRBJ2-2; 10 nucleotides align to TRBD2. The germline V gene encodes CDR1 SGHAT and CDR2 FQNNGV. Trimming cost V 1 base and J 4 bases; bases outside gene matches: 6. CDR3 length: 17 residues. DNA of the CDR3: TGTGCCAGCAGCTTAGGGCAGATAGCGGGGGGCACCGGGGAGCTGTTTTTT. It translates to CASSLGQIAGGTGELFF.

This clonotype was counted only a few times. V is TRBV5-1 and J is TRBJ1-2, with 8 bases identical to TRBD1. J gave up 6 bases and V 0 bases, and 4 bases lay outside the gene matches. This CDR3 contains 14 residues. The germline V gene has CDR1 SGHRS and CDR2 YFSETQ. CDR3 sequence: CASSLERTGNGYTF. The CDR3 DNA reads TGCGCCAGCAGCTTGGAGAGGACAGGGAATGGCTACACCTTC.

This clonotype came up a few times. The V and J genes are TRBV11-1 and TRBJ2-7; no definite D call. Deletions cut 4 bases from V and 5 bases from J, with 6 bases between. CDR1 is SGHAT, CDR2 FQDESV, per germline (reference sequence). This CDR3 is built from 11 residues. The CDR3 bases are TGTGCCAGCAGCTCTTACGACGAGCAGTACTTC. As protein: CASSSYDEQYF. The complete variable domain, with remaining parts taken from reference TRBV11-1 and TRBJ2-7, reads EAEVAQSPRYKITEKSQAVAFWCDPISGHATLYWYRQILGQGPELLVQFQDESVVDDSQLPKDRFSAERLKGVDSTLKIQPAELGDSAMYLCASSSYDEQYFGPGTRLTVT.

CDR3 sequence (DNA): TGTGCCAGCAGTTTATGGGGGACAGGTAGCTCTGGGGCCAACGTCCTGACTTTC. Translated, it gives CASSLWGTGSSGANVLTF. The chain uses TRBV28 and TRBJ2-6; TRBD1 agrees at 8 bases. This CDR3 region has 18 residues. Germline CDR1 is MDHEN and CDR2 is SYDVKM. After removal of 0 bases from V and 0 bases from J, the junction contained 4 bases not matched to a gene. The full variable domain, with the rest looked up from reference TRBV28 and TRBJ2-6, is DVKVTQSSRYLVKRTGEKVFLECVQDMDHENMFWYRQDPGLGLRLIYFSYDVKMKEKGDIPEGYSVSREKKERFSLILESASTNQTSMYLCASSLWGTGSSGANVLTFGAGSRLTVL.

This clonotype has a handful of counts. V gene TRBV6-2 or TRBV6-3 combines with J gene TRBJ2-3; 9 nucleotides line up with TRBD2. The length of the CDR3 is 16 residues. V was clipped by 4 bases and J by 2 bases; unmatched bases: 7. The germline V gene has CDR1 MNHEY and CDR2 SVGEGT. The CDR3 reads CASSWPSGRLTDTQYF. DNA of the CDR3: TGTGCCAGCAGTTGGCCCAGCGGGAGGCTCACAGATACGCAGTATTTT.

This clonotype occurred many times. This rearrangement joins TRBV12-3 or TRBV12-4 to TRBJ2-3, with 8 bases that match TRBD2. The CDR3 is 16 amino acids. V dropped 2 bases and J dropped 5; count of bases not matched to a gene: 9. The CDR3 loop is CASSLPPGRAGDTQYF. The CDR3 DNA is TGTGCCAGCAGTTTACCGCCCGGGAGGGCCGGAGATACGCAGTATTTT.

V usage is TRBV5-1 and J usage is TRBJ2-7; weak D call: TRBD2 (6 bases). Trimming took off 3 bases at V and 5 bases at J, with 12 bases between the two ends. The V gene's germline CDR1 is SGHRS and CDR2 YFSETQ. The CDR3 length is 13 residues. The CDR3 protein is CASSSGLLNEQYF. DNA for the CDR3: TGCGCCAGCAGCTCGGGACTTTTAAACGAGCAGTACTTC.

This clonotype was seen repeatedly, ten times or more. The chain is built from TRBV11-2 and TRBJ2-3, with D unresolved. The CDR3 is made up of 14 amino acids. CDR1 is SGHAT, CDR2 FQNNGV, per germline. V gave up 2 bases and J gave up 3 bases, with 9 bases separating them. The CDR3 spells CASSLRLRTDTQYF. CDR3 bases: TGTGCCAGCAGCTTAAGGTTACGGACAGATACGCAGTATTTT.

This clonotype was detected many times. This chain connects TRBV3-1 to TRBJ2-7, with unresolved D. Per the germline V gene, CDR1 is LGHDT and CDR2 is YNNKEL (reference sequence). Trimming shortened V by 4 bases and J by 5 bases, and 9 bases separated the two germline ends. CDR3 size: 12 residues. The CDR3 DNA sequence: TGTGCCAGCAGCCGCAGGTCAAACGAGCAGTACTTC. Protein sequence: CASSRRSNEQYF.

The rearrangement links TRBV5-4 to TRBJ1-1, with a possible D match to TRBD1 (6 bases). Germline assignment: CDR1 SGHNT and CDR2 YYREEE (reference sequence). The V end was cut by 4 bases, the J end by 1 base, with 17 bases between. The CDR3 covers 16 residues. CDR3 sequence (DNA): TGTGCCAGCAGCCCGGGTCGGGGGGCGGGGAACACTGAAGCTTTCTTT. The encoded protein is CASSPGRGAGNTEAFF.

The V call is TRBV6-2 or TRBV6-3, the J call TRBJ1-1, with 7 nucleotides matching TRBD1. The CDR3 totals 14 residues. Unmatched junction bases numbered 12, after V lost 7 bases and J lost 7 bases. CDR1 is MNHEY and CDR2 is SVGEGT in the germline V gene. The CDR3 sequence: CASTPGGSGHEAFF. For the CDR3, the DNA is TGTGCCAGCACCCCAGGGGGGAGCGGGCATGAAGCTTTCTTT.

The sample holds a few counts of this clonotype. V is TRBV20-1 and J is TRBJ2-1; D may be TRBD1 or TRBD2 (5 bases each). CDR1 and CDR2 from the germline V gene are DFQATT and SNEGSKA (reference sequence). The CDR3 runs to 13 residues. The V and J ends lost 3 bases and 7 bases respectively, with 13 bases between them. This chain's CDR3 is CSARGPGANEQFF. The CDR3 DNA sequence: TGCAGTGCTAGGGGACCCGGGGCTAATGAGCAGTTCTTC.

This clonotype has only a few counts. This rearrangement joins TRBV30 to TRBJ1-2; D is uncertain. The V end was cut by 3 bases, the J end by 9 bases, with 14 bases between. The germline gives CDR1 GTSNPN, CDR2 SVGIG (reference sequence). The CDR3 is 12 residues long. CDR3 region: CAWRTSVLSYTF. CDR3 DNA sequence: TGTGCCTGGAGGACGTCAGTCCTCAGCTACACCTTC.

The chain joins TRBV27 to TRBJ2-5; the D is unclear. The CDR3 totals 15 residues. V lost 4 bases and J 1 base, leaving 13 bases between the germline ends. Germline lookup yields CDR1 MNHEY and CDR2 SMNVEV (reference sequence). Here the CDR3 reads CASSSGGLGQETQYF. CDR3 nucleotide sequence: TGTGCCAGCAGTTCCGGCGGTTTGGGCCAAGAGACCCAGTACTTC.

This clonotype was detected ten times or more. As DNA, the CDR3 is TGTGCCATCAGGCGACAGGGGGCACAAGAGACCCAGTACTTC. Its protein is CAIRRQGAQETQYF. The chain links TRBV10-3 to TRBJ2-5; 10 positions agree with TRBD1. Germline CDR1 and CDR2: ENHRY and SYGVKD. Trimming cost V 6 bases and J 2 bases; bases outside gene matches: 3. This CDR3 has 14 amino acids.

The V and J genes are TRBV7-3 and TRBJ2-3; 12 nucleotides align to TRBD2. Trimming at V came to 0 bases and at J to 4 bases, leaving 14 bases not matched to a gene. Germline assignment: CDR1 SGHTA and CDR2 FQGTGA. The CDR3 is 20 residues long. The CDR3 sequence: CASSLTGSSGRAREADTQYF. CDR3 bases: TGTGCCAGCAGCTTAACCGGGTCTAGCGGGAGGGCCCGGGAGGCAGATACGCAGTATTTT.

This clonotype showed up just a few times. The chain uses TRBV9 and TRBJ2-5; D assignment may be TRBD1 or TRBD2 (6 bases each). The V and J ends lost 0 bases and 2 bases respectively, with 14 bases between them. The germline V gene has CDR1 SGDLS and CDR2 YYNGEE. The CDR3 loop spans 16 amino acids. CDR3 in amino acids: CASSVATGAAQETQYF. CDR3 nucleotides: TGTGCCAGCAGCGTAGCTACGGGGGCCGCTCAAGAGACCCAGTACTTC.

The chain uses TRBV7-2 and TRBJ1-1; D call uncertain. The CDR3 covers 15 residues. From germline, CDR1 is SGHTA and CDR2 FQGNSA. V lost 5 bases and J 5 bases, leaving 18 bases between the germline ends. The CDR3: CASSPHAGIGTEAFF. For the CDR3, the DNA is TGTGCCAGCAGCCCCCATGCCGGGATAGGGACTGAAGCTTTCTTT.

The chain carries TRBV5-1 and TRBJ1-1; D is undetermined. The CDR3 sequence is 14 residues long. Deletions cut 4 bases from V and 2 bases from J, with 12 bases between. Germline values: CDR1 SGHRS, CDR2 YFSETQ. The CDR3 DNA reads as TGCGCCAGCAGCCCGGGGAGCAGCAACACTGAAGCTTTCTTT. Its protein product is CASSPGSSNTEAFF.

There are many counts of this clonotype. The chain links TRBV20-1 to TRBJ1-1; 11 nucleotides agree with TRBD1. The V segment lost 4 bases and the J segment 4 bases; nucleotides outside the gene matches: 5. CDR1 DFQATT and CDR2 SNEGSKA come from the germline V gene (reference sequence). CDR3 length: 14 amino acids. The CDR3 nucleotides are TGCAGTGCTAAAGAAGGGACAGGGGGCACTGAAGCTTTCTTT. It yields the protein CSAKEGTGGTEAFF.

The chain recombines TRBV4-3 with TRBJ2-6; D not certain. CDR3 length equals 15 residues. Germline CDR1 LGHNA, CDR2 YSLEER. The V gene lost 0 bases and the J gene lost 2 bases, with 5 bases spanning the gap. This CDR3 reads CASSQEGTGANVLTF. For the CDR3, the DNA is TGCGCCAGCAGCCAAGAGGGGACTGGGGCCAACGTCCTGACTTTC.

This sequence joins TRBV3-1 and TRBJ2-7; 7 bases fit TRBD1. Per the germline V gene, CDR1 is LGHDT and CDR2 is YNNKEL (reference sequence). V lost 7 bases and J lost 3; bases outside the gene matches: 9. The CDR3 has 14 amino acids. The CDR3 nucleotides read TGTGCCAGCACCCTGGGACAGCACAGCTACGAGCAGTACTTC. Translation gives CASTLGQHSYEQYF.